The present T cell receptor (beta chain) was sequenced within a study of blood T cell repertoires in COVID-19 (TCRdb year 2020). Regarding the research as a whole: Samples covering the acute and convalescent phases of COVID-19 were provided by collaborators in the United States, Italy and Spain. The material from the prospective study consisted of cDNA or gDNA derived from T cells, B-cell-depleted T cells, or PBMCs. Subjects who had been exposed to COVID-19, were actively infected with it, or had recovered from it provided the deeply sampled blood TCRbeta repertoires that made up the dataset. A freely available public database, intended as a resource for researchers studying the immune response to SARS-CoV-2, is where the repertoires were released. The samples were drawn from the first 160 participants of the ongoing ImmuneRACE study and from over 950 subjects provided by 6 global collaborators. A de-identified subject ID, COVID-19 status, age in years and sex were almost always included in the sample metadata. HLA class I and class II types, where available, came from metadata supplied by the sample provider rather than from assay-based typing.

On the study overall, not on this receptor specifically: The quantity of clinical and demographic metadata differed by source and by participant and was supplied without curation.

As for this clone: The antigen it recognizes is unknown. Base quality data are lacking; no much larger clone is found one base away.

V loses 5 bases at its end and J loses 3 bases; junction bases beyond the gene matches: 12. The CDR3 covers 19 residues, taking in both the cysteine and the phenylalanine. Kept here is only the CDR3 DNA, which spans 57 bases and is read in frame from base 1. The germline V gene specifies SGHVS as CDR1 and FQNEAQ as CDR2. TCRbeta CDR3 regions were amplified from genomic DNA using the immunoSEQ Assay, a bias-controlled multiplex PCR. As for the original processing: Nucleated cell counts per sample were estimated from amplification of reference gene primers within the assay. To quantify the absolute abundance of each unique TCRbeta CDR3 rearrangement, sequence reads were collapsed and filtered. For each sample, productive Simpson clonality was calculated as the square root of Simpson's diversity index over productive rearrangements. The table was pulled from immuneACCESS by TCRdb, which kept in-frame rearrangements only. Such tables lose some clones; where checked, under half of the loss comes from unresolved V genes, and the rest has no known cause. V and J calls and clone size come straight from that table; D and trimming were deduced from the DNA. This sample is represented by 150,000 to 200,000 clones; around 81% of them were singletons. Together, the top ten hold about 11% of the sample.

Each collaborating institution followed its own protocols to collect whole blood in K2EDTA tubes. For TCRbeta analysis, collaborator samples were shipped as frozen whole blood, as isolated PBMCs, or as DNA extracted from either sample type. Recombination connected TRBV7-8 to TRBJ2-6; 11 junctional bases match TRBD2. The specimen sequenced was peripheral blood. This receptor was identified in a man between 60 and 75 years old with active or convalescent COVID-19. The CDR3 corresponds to CASSIRGSGGASGANVLTF. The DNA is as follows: TGTGCCAGCAGCATCCGGGGTAGCGGGGGGGCCAGTGGGGCCAACGTCCTGACTTTC.